Sequencing of this T cell receptor beta chain was carried out in a study of CD8+ T cells in alopecia areata. Treatment noted: oral pan-JAK inhibitor, 5-10 mg twice daily. The authors extracted RNA and reverse transcribed it into cDNA as the sequencing template. Generated by immunoSEQ multiplex PCR, the TCRdb table keeps only in-frame clones and is missing some. The sample lists about 250,000 clones, 60% occurring once. This clone was observed a handful of times. This material consisted of CD4+ T cells sorted from blood, taken at roughly week 52, from a patient treated with tofacitinib. The TCR comes from a human donor with alopecia areata.

The chain's CDR3 is CATGGRGSQPQHF. The CDR3 DNA follows: TGTGCCACGGGGGGCAGGGGAAGTCAGCCCCAGCATTTT. This rearrangement joins TRBV19 to TRBJ1-5; D is perhaps TRBD1 (6 bases). CDR3 size: 13 residues. Germline assignment: CDR1 LNHDA and CDR2 SQIVND (reference sequence). Trimming shortened V by 10 bases and J by 6 bases, and 16 bases separated the two germline ends.